This T cell receptor (beta chain) was sequenced for a study of blood T cell repertoires in COVID-19. Some clones are missing from TCRdb's copy, which holds only in-frame ones; the method was immunoSEQ multiplex PCR. In the table there are over 110,000 clones, about four fifths of which are singletons. V lost 5 bases, J lost 4 bases, and 5 bases stayed unmatched. The CDR3 has 14 residues. Germline lookup yields CDR1 MDHEN and CDR2 SYDVKM. This sequence originates from a human donor in a cohort sampled during active COVID-19. The genes are TRBV28 and TRBJ2-7; 10 bases line up with TRBD1. Material: peripheral blood. The CDR3 protein is CASSAGTGVYEQYF. The DNA for the CDR3 is TGTGCCAGCAGTGCCGGGACAGGGGTTTACGAGCAGTACTTC.